This TCR beta chain originates from a study of T cells expressing NK-cell markers. About the study: Sorted CD3+CD56+NKG2C+, CD3+CD56+NKG2C- and CD3+CD56-NKG2C+ T cells supplied TCR beta repertoires. With respect to HCMV, seven of the eight sequenced donors were seropositive, and one was seronegative.

It was by 5'RACE template switching with UMIs that TCR beta cDNA was made. For each CDR3 protein, TCRdb gives one entry from its re-call of the 5' RACE reads, without DNA. This sample contains about 440,000 distinct CDR3 sequences. The study, taken as a whole, reports: Uncertainty persisted over the HCMV specificity of expanded NKG2C+ T cell clones.

On this clonotype: The antigen is not known.

The sample consisted of blood T cells: a sorted CD56 or NKG2C T cell subset, CD4+ or CD8+ T cells, or bulk PBMC T cells (not recorded which). This clonotype was sampled from a woman aged 18 to 75 in good health.

This CDR3 reads CASFSWTGGTDTQYF. This chain joins TRBV6-1 and TRBJ2-3; TCRdb selects TRBD1, and the lack of DNA leaves this call unchecked. The CDR3 sequence is 15 residues long. Germline assignment: CDR1 MNHNS and CDR2 SASEGT.